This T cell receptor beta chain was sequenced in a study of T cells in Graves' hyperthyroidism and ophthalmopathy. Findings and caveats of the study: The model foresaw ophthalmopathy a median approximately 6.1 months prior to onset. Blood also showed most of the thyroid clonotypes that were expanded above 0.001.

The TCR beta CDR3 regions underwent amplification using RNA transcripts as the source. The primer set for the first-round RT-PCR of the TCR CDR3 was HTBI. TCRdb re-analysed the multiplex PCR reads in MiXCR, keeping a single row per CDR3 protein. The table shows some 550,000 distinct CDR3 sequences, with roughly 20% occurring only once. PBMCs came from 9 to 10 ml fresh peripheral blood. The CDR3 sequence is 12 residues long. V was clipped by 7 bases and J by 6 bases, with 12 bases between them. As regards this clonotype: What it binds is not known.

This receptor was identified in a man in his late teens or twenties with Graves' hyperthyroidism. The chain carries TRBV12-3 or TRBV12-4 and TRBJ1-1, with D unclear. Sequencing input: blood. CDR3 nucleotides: TGTGCCAGCACCCGAGGTCTTCCTGAAGCTTTCTTT. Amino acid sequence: CASTRGLPEAFF.